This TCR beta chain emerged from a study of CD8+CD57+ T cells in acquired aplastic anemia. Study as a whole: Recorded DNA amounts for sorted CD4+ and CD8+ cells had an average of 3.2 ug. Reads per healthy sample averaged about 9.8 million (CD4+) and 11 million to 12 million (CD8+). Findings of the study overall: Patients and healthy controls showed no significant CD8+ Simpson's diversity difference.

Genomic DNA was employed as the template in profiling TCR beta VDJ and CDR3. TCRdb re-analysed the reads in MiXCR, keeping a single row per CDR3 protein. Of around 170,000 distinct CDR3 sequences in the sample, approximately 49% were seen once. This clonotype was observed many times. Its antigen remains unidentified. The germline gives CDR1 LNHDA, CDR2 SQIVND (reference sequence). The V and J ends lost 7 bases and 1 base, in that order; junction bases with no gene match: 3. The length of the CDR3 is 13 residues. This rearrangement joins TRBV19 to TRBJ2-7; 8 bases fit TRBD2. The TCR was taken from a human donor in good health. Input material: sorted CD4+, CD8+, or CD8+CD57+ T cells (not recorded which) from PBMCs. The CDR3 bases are TGTGCCAGTAAGGGACTAGATTCCTACGAGCAGTACTTC. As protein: CASKGLDSYEQYF.